Shown below are 27 T cell receptor beta chains from a single sample sequenced in a study of blood T cell repertoires in COVID-19. This table comes from immunoSEQ multiplex PCR, and its TCRdb copy is limited to in-frame clones, with some not included. The sample holds some 22,000 clones; approximately 91% are singletons and the top ten take roughly a quarter. The sample was peripheral blood. The receptors were sampled from an older man with COVID-19, enrolled during active disease.

As DNA, the CDR3 is TGTGCCAGCTCACGAAGGGAGTGGAGGCCAAATGAAAAACTGTTTTTT. Amino acid sequence: CASSRREWRPNEKLFF. The chain combines TRBV18 with TRBJ1-4; D is unclear. Trimming pared 4 bases from V and 5 bases from J, leaving 17 bases between. The CDR3 runs to 16 residues. Germline loops: CDR1 KGHSH, CDR2 LQKENI.

Points on this clone: The sample has other DNA sequences that encode this CDR3 too. The V gene is TRBV27, the J gene TRBJ1-2; a weak D match, TRBD1 (5 bases). CDR1 is MNHEY, CDR2 SMNVEV, per germline (reference sequence). V lost 3 bases and J lost 4, with 9 bases in between. The length of the CDR3 is 13 residues. CDR3 bases: TGTGCCAGCAGTTTGGGGGGGATCTATGGCTACACCTTC. This encodes CASSLGGIYGYTF.

The chain couples TRBV7-9 to TRBJ1-2; 7 positions agree with TRBD1. CDR1 is SEHNR and CDR2 is FQNEAQ in the germline V gene (reference sequence). The CDR3 is 17 amino acids. Trimming removed 7 bases from V and 0 bases from J; junction bases left unmatched: 14. CDR3 loop: CASTVTTRTGANYGYTF. DNA of the CDR3: TGTGCCAGCACCGTCACAACCCGGACAGGAGCTAACTATGGCTACACCTTC.

This chain links TRBV6-6 with TRBJ2-3, with 12 nucleotides matching TRBD2. CDR1 is MNHNY, CDR2 SVGAGI, per germline (reference sequence). This CDR3 is 15 amino acids long. V lost 8 bases and J lost 6; bases outside the gene matches: 9. The CDR3 DNA reads TGTGCCAGCTCTAGGACTAGCGGGAAGGGGGATACGCAGTATTTT. Amino acids: CASSRTSGKGDTQYF.

The genes are TRBV7-2 and TRBJ1-5, with D hard to call. This CDR3 is 15 amino acids long. Germline CDR1 SGHTA, CDR2 FQGNSA. Trimming took 1 base from V and 3 from J, leaving 10 bases between them. CDR3 amino acids: CASSLVAELNQPQHF. CDR3 DNA sequence: TGTGCCAGCAGCTTAGTAGCGGAACTCAATCAGCCCCAGCATTTT. Full variable domain (rest looked up from reference TRBV7-2 and TRBJ1-5): GAGVSQSPSNKVTEKGKDVELRCDPISGHTALYWYRQSLGQGLEFLIYFQGNSAPDKSGLPSDRFSAERTGGSVSTLTIQRTQQEDSAVYLCASSLVAELNQPQHFGDGTRLSIL.

This chain connects TRBV6-5 to TRBJ1-3; TRBD1 aligns across 8 bases. Germline CDR1 and CDR2: MNHEY and SVGAGI. The CDR3 has 14 residues. V shed 6 bases and J 3 bases; nucleotides not matched to a gene: 4. CDR3 bases: TGTGCCAGCAGCCTGGACAGGGTTGGAAACACCATATATTTT. This translates into CASSLDRVGNTIYF.

The V call is TRBV5-1, the J call TRBJ1-2; D call uncertain. The length of the CDR3 is 15 residues. Between the trimmed V and J ends, which lost 0 bases and 4 bases, there was a span of 13 bases. Germline-derived CDR1 and CDR2 are SGHRS and YFSETQ. The CDR3 is CASSLALTGGYGYTF. The CDR3 nucleotides are TGCGCCAGCAGCTTGGCCCTCACCGGAGGCTATGGCTACACCTTC.

The V call is TRBV11-2, the J call TRBJ2-5, with 7 bases that match TRBD1. The CDR3 length is 15 residues. Germline V gene sequence: CDR1 SGHAT, CDR2 FQNNGV. Trimming at V came to 1 base and at J to 2 bases, leaving 4 bases not matched to a gene. The DNA for the CDR3 is TGTGCCAGCAGCTTAGGGGCAGGGGGTCAAGAGACCCAGTACTTC. Its translation: CASSLGAGGQETQYF.

The chain uses TRBV30 and TRBJ2-7; D might be TRBD1 (6 bases). In germline, CDR1 is GTSNPN, CDR2 SVGIG (reference sequence). V was clipped by 1 base and J by 4 bases, with 11 bases between them. CDR3 size: 13 residues. The CDR3 DNA reads TGTGCCTGGAGTGCAGGGGTAGGATACGAGCAGTACTTC. The encoded protein is CAWSAGVGYEQYF. Full variable domain (missing parts from reference TRBV30 and TRBJ2-7): SQTIHQWPATLVQPVGSPLSLECTVEGTSNPNLYWYRQAAGRGLQLLFYSVGIGQISSEVPQNLSASRPQDRQFILSSKKLLLSDSGFYLCAWSAGVGYEQYFGPGTRLTVT.

This clone has a single count. This chain uses TRBV29-1 with TRBJ2-7; D possibly corresponds to TRBD2 (5 bases). The CDR3 is made up of 15 amino acids. V was clipped by 5 bases and J by 0 bases, with 17 bases between them. Looked up from germline, CDR1 is SQVTM and CDR2 is ANQGSEA. CDR3 in DNA: TGCAGCGTTAAAGGCTCGCGGGCTCACTCCTACGAGCAGTACTTC. Its translation: CSVKGSRAHSYEQYF.

V is TRBV5-6 and J is TRBJ2-7; 7 nucleotides line up with TRBD1. This CDR3 is 15 amino acids long. Germline CDR1 SGHDT, CDR2 YYEEEE. V shed 2 bases and J 4 bases; nucleotides not matched to a gene: 9. For the CDR3, the DNA is TGTGCCAGCAGCTTTGGGCCCGGACAGGCATACGAGCAGTACTTC. Translating gives CASSFGPGQAYEQYF.

The DNA of the CDR3 is TGTGCCAGCAGTTTTGGAGGGGCAGTAACCTATAATTCACCCCTCCACTTT. This gives the protein CASSFGGAVTYNSPLHF. V usage is TRBV27 and J usage is TRBJ1-6, with D possibly TRBD1 on 5 matching bases. Germline CDR1 and CDR2: MNHEY and SMNVEV (reference sequence). Trimming shortened V by 3 bases and J by 2 bases, and 14 bases separated the two germline ends. The CDR3 loop spans 17 amino acids.

The chain carries TRBV7-9 and TRBJ1-2; 9 nucleotides match TRBD1. CDR3 length: 14 amino acids. CDR1 is SEHNR, CDR2 FQNEAQ, per germline (reference sequence). The trim removed 5 bases at V and 8 bases at J, leaving 9 bases unmatched. The CDR3 spells CASSTTGTGYGYTF. CDR3 nucleotides: TGTGCCAGCAGCACAACCGGGACAGGGTACGGCTACACCTTC.

The V gene is TRBV2, the J gene TRBJ1-2; TRBD1 matches 8 bases. V shed 6 bases, J shed 8 bases, and the junction held 8 bases outside the gene matches. Germline lookup yields CDR1 SNHLY and CDR2 FYNNEI. This CDR3 region has 13 residues. The CDR3 coding sequence is TGTGCCAGCAGACCGACAGGGGAGGTAGGCTACACCTTC. It is translated as CASRPTGEVGYTF.

V gene TRBV27 combines with J gene TRBJ1-2; 7 nucleotides match TRBD1. The CDR3 is 14 amino acids. The J segment lost 8 bases and the V segment lost 6 bases, leaving 12 bases of the junction unmatched. CDR1 is MNHEY and CDR2 is SMNVEV in the germline V gene (reference sequence). As DNA, the CDR3 is TGTGCCAGCAGACAAACAGGGGTCGAACGGGGCTACACCTTC. As protein: CASRQTGVERGYTF.

The chain is built from TRBV6-5 and TRBJ2-7, with a possible D match to TRBD2 (7 bases). This CDR3 contains 15 residues. V lost 3 bases and J 4 bases, leaving 16 bases between the germline ends. CDR1 and CDR2 from the germline V gene are MNHEY and SVGAGI. The CDR3 spells CASSYGGGAPYEQYF. The CDR3 DNA is TGTGCCAGCAGTTATGGTGGGGGGGCACCTTACGAGCAGTACTTC.

The J gene is TRBJ2-1, the V gene TRBV4-1; 7 positions match TRBD2. The CDR3 has 12 amino acids. Losses at the gene ends were 4 bases for V and 10 bases for J; bases not matched to a gene: 4. Germline CDR1 is MGHRA and CDR2 is YSYEKL. The CDR3 is CASSLPGLEQFF. In DNA, the CDR3 is TGCGCCAGCAGCCTTCCGGGACTAGAGCAGTTCTTC.

The chain uses TRBV10-2 and TRBJ2-1; D gene uncertain. Trimming removed 2 bases from V and 9 bases from J, with 14 bases in between. CDR1 WSHSY and CDR2 SAAADI come from the germline V gene. The CDR3 is 14 residues long. This chain's CDR3 is CASSETTRTGEQFF. CDR3 coding DNA: TGCGCCAGCAGTGAGACTACCCGAACGGGTGAGCAGTTCTTC.

This clone was seen only once. V and J are TRBV19 and TRBJ1-1, with D perhaps TRBD1 (6 bases). CDR1 LNHDA and CDR2 SQIVND come from the germline V gene (reference sequence). This CDR3 is built from 13 residues. V was cut by 5 bases and J by 6 bases, with 13 bases left in between. CDR3 sequence reads: CASSQGHFAEAFF. The CDR3 coding sequence is TGTGCCAGTAGTCAGGGACACTTTGCTGAAGCTTTCTTT.

To note about this clone: The junction departs from germline at one end; a sequencing error may be responsible. CDR3 loop: CASGLGQGANTEAFF. The DNA of the CDR3 is TGTGCTAGTGGCTTGGGACAGGGGGCCAACACTGAAGCTTTCTTT. This chain uses TRBV12-5 with TRBJ1-1; TRBD1 aligns across 12 bases. Germline V gene data show CDR1 as LGHNT and CDR2 as FRNRAP. The CDR3 extends over 15 amino acids.

The chain employs TRBV27 and TRBJ2-7; 7 bases line up with TRBD2. V was clipped by 3 bases and J by 1 base; unmatched bases: 3. The CDR3 contains 14 residues. Per germline, CDR1 MNHEY and CDR2 SMNVEV (reference sequence). CDR3 loop: CASSFWGGSYEQYF. CDR3 coding DNA: TGTGCCAGCAGTTTTTGGGGGGGTTCCTACGAGCAGTACTTC.

CDR3 DNA sequence: TGTGCCAGCAGCTTGTCGGACAGTAGGGCTTCACCCCTCCACTTT. It translates to CASSLSDSRASPLHF. V is TRBV11-2 and J is TRBJ1-6; possible D gene TRBD1, 6 bases. There are 15 residues in the CDR3. The V gene lost 3 bases and the J gene lost 9 bases, with 15 bases spanning the gap. Germline CDR1 is SGHAT and CDR2 is FQNNGV.

This clone was recorded once. J is TRBJ2-3 and V is TRBV11-2; 7 nucleotides match TRBD2. Germline assignment: CDR1 SGHAT and CDR2 FQNNGV. The CDR3 contains 16 residues. V shed 5 bases, J shed 2 bases, and the junction held 10 bases outside the gene matches. The CDR3 DNA follows: TGTGCCAGCAGCGCCCGGGGAGGGACTTTCACAGATACGCAGTATTTT. This sequence encodes CASSARGGTFTDTQYF.

V gene TRBV2 combines with J gene TRBJ2-7; D possibly corresponds to TRBD2 (5 bases). The CDR3 has 13 residues. Germline V lookup: CDR1 SNHLY, CDR2 FYNNEI. Trimming shortened V by 10 bases and J by 2 bases, and 15 bases separated the two germline ends. CDR3 amino acids: CAIQVAGAYEQYF. CDR3 nucleotides: TGTGCCATTCAGGTGGCCGGGGCCTACGAGCAGTACTTC.

The gene calls are TRBV7-2 and TRBJ2-7; 12 bases line up with TRBD2. The germline V gene encodes CDR1 SGHTA and CDR2 FQGNSA. V lost 0 bases and J lost 1; bases outside the gene matches: 1. The CDR3 has 16 amino acids. CDR3 loop: CASSLALAGGSYEQYF. In DNA, the CDR3 is TGTGCCAGCAGCTTAGCACTAGCGGGAGGATCCTACGAGCAGTACTTC.

This sequence joins TRBV6-1 and TRBJ2-1, with 8 nucleotides matching TRBD1. V dropped 3 bases and J dropped 2; count of bases not matched to a gene: 0. In germline, CDR1 is MNHNS, CDR2 SASEGT. This CDR3 is built from 14 residues. The CDR3 loop reads CASSDRGPYNEQFF. The CDR3, as DNA: TGTGCCAGCAGTGACAGGGGGCCCTACAATGAGCAGTTCTTC.

CDR3 region: CAWSPLQETQYF. The CDR3 bases are TGTGCCTGGAGTCCGTTACAAGAGACCCAGTACTTC. The chain has TRBV30 and TRBJ2-5, with D uncertain. V was clipped by 2 bases and J by 2 bases, with 6 bases between them. CDR3 length equals 12 residues. Germline CDR1 is GTSNPN and CDR2 is SVGIG (reference sequence). The entire variable domain, with the rest obtained from reference TRBV30 and TRBJ2-5, is as follows: SQTIHQWPATLVQPVGSPLSLECTVEGTSNPNLYWYRQAAGRGLQLLFYSVGIGQISSEVPQNLSASRPQDRQFILSSKKLLLSDSGFYLCAWSPLQETQYFGPGTRLLVL.